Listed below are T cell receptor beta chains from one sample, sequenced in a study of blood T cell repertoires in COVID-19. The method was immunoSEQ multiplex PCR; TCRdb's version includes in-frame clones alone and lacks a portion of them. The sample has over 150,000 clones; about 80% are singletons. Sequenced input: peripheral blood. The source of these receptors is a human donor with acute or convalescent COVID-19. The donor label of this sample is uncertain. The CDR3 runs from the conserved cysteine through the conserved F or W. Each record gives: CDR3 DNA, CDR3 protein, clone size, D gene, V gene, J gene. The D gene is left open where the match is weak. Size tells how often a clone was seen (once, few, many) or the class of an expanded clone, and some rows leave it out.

TGTGCCAGCAGCTTCGCCGGCGGACAGGGGAATTCACCCCTCCACTTT	CASSFAGGQGNSPLHF	once	TRBD1	TRBV13	TRBJ1-6
TGTGCCAGTAGTATCGGCGGTGATTCACCCCTCCACTTT	CASSIGGDSPLHF	-	-	TRBV19	TRBJ1-6
TGTGCCATCCAGCCGGGAGTCAATCAGCCCCAGCATTTT	CAIQPGVNQPQHF	-	-	TRBV28	TRBJ1-5
TGTGCCACCAGTGATTCAGGGGGTCGGACCACTGAAGCTTTCTTT	CATSDSGGRTTEAFF	-	TRBD1	TRBV24-1	TRBJ1-1
TGCGCCAGCAGCTACAGGGTAGGGGATTCACCCCTCCACTTT	CASSYRVGDSPLHF	-	-	TRBV4-1	TRBJ1-6
TGTGCCAGCAGCCAGGGACAGGGTGGCGCTGAAGCTTTCTTT	CASSQGQGGAEAFF	-	TRBD1	TRBV7-3	TRBJ1-1
TGTGCCAGCAGCTCTGGGGGCCCGGTGAACTATGGCTACACCTTC	CASSSGGPVNYGYTF	-	-	TRBV5-4	TRBJ1-2
TGTGCCAGCAGCTCCCGACAGGGACCCACAGTCGGTACGCAGTATTTT	CASSSRQGPTVGTQYF	once	TRBD1	TRBV9	TRBJ2-3
TGTGCCAGCAGCGTAGCGGGGGGCGGTCAGCCCCAGCATTTT	CASSVAGGGQPQHF	-	-	TRBV9	TRBJ1-5
TGCAGTGCTCCGAGCTCCTACGAGCAGTACTTC	CSAPSSYEQYF	-	-	TRBV20-1	TRBJ2-7
TGTGCCAGCTCATCCCGTCCCCCGGACACCGGGGAGCTGTTTTTT	CASSSRPPDTGELFF	-	-	TRBV18	TRBJ2-2
TGTGCCAGCAGCGTCAGTGGAGGAGATCAGCCCCAGCATTTT	CASSVSGGDQPQHF	-	-	TRBV9	TRBJ1-5
TGTGCCAGTAGCTCAGGAGGGGCTAACTATGGCTACACCTTC	CASSSGGANYGYTF	-	-	TRBV19	TRBJ1-2
TGCGCCAGCAGCCTAACCCCGGACAGGGGGCCCTCCTACGAGCAGTACTTC	CASSLTPDRGPSYEQYF	once	TRBD1	TRBV5-1	TRBJ2-7
TGTGCCAGCAGCTCAGAACCGGGACAGGACCCTGGTAATGAAAAACTGTTTTTT	CASSSEPGQDPGNEKLFF	-	TRBD1	TRBV7-2	TRBJ1-4
TGTGCCAGCAGCTTGAAACTAGCGGCCTGGGACGAGCAGTACTTC	CASSLKLAAWDEQYF	few	TRBD2	TRBV5-5	TRBJ2-7
TGTGCCAGCAGCTTGGCGGACAGATTTAATGAAAAACTGTTTTTT	CASSLADRFNEKLFF	-	-	TRBV5-4	TRBJ1-4
TGTGCCAGCAGCGCAGCAACAGGGTTCCAAAACATTCAGTACTTC	CASSAATGFQNIQYF	once	-	TRBV5-4	TRBJ2-4
TGTGCCAGCAGTTTAATGGCAGCGGATACGCAGTATTTT	CASSLMAADTQYF	few	-	TRBV12-3/TRBV12-4	TRBJ2-3
TGCGCCAGCAGCGAAGGACTAGCGAGCGACGAGCAGTACTTC	CASSEGLASDEQYF	-	TRBD2	TRBV5-1	TRBJ2-7
TGTGCCAGCAGCTTACGGGAAAATCAGGATGGCTACACCTTC	CASSLRENQDGYTF	-	-	TRBV7-9	TRBJ1-2
TGTGCCAGCAGTTATGGGGAGGGTCAGCCCCAGCATTTT	CASSYGEGQPQHF	once	-	TRBV6-4	TRBJ1-5
TGTGCCAGCGCCGGCCGGGGGGGTGCTGGGGAGACCCAGTACTTC	CASAGRGGAGETQYF	once	TRBD2	TRBV7-7	TRBJ2-5
TGTGCCTGGAGGGCGTTAGACAGGGGGGGTTTGAATGGCTACACCTTC	CAWRALDRGGLNGYTF	-	TRBD1	TRBV30	TRBJ1-2
TGTGCCAGCAGTTACTCAGTCGGGTCGTGGGTTTCACAGAACACTGAAGCTTTCTTT	CASSYSVGSWVSQNTEAFF	-	-	TRBV6-2/TRBV6-3	TRBJ1-1
TGTGCCATCCGCCTCGCGGGTAACACCGGGGAGCTGTTTTTT	CAIRLAGNTGELFF	-	-	TRBV10-3	TRBJ2-2
TGTGCCAGCAGTTTAGGGCCCGTTTATCGGGATCCCACCAGAGGAACTAATGAAAAACTGTTTTTT	CASSLGPVYRDPTRGTNEKLFF	-	-	TRBV27	TRBJ1-4
TGTGCCAGCAGTGAAGCTCAGGGGTCCTCCATATATTTT	CASSEAQGSSIYF	once	-	TRBV2	TRBJ1-3
TGTGCCAGCACCAGACAGGGGCTCGACTATGGCTACACCTTC	CASTRQGLDYGYTF	-	TRBD1	TRBV28	TRBJ1-2
TGTGCCAGCACGGCAGTCGGGACCGGGGAGCTGTTTTTT	CASTAVGTGELFF	-	-	TRBV6-5	TRBJ2-2
TGTGCCAGCTCACCGGGACAGGGAACTGAAGCTTTCTTT	CASSPGQGTEAFF	once	TRBD1	TRBV18	TRBJ1-1
TGTGCCAGCAGGCGGACAGGGATGGGGCACGAGCAGTACTTC	CASRRTGMGHEQYF	few	TRBD1	TRBV2	TRBJ2-7
TGCGCCAGCAGCTTGCGGCCGGCAGGCACTGAAGCTTTCTTT	CASSLRPAGTEAFF	-	-	TRBV5-1	TRBJ1-1
TGTGCCAGCAGTTCCACAGGTTATAATTCACCCCTCCACTTT	CASSSTGYNSPLHF	-	-	TRBV7-9	TRBJ1-6
TGTGCCATCAGCCCTGGCAGAAACACCGGGGAGCTGTTTTTT	CAISPGRNTGELFF	once	-	TRBV10-3	TRBJ2-2
TGTGCCAGCAGTGACCGCGGCAGGGTGAACACTGAAGCTTTCTTT	CASSDRGRVNTEAFF	-	-	TRBV6-1	TRBJ1-1
TGCGCCAGCAGCCATGATAGGACAGGGGGATGGGAGACCCAGTACTTC	CASSHDRTGGWETQYF	-	TRBD1	TRBV4-1	TRBJ2-5
TGTGCCAGCAGCCAGGATGCCGGGACTACCGTCAATGAGCAGTTCTTC	CASSQDAGTTVNEQFF	-	TRBD2	TRBV3-1/TRBV3-2	TRBJ2-1
TGTGCCAGCAGCCCCGGGACTCTCTATGGCTACACCTTC	CASSPGTLYGYTF	-	-	TRBV28	TRBJ1-2
TGTGCCAGCAGCCAAGATTCCAGGGTGTCTGGAAACACCATATATTTT	CASSQDSRVSGNTIYF	-	-	TRBV3-1/TRBV3-2	TRBJ1-3
TGTGCCAGTAGTATAAGGGACACCTTTAGCAATCAGCCCCAGCATTTT	CASSIRDTFSNQPQHF	-	-	TRBV19	TRBJ1-5
TGCGCCAGCAGCGAGTCCCTAGCGGGAGCTAATGAGCAGTTCTTC	CASSESLAGANEQFF	-	TRBD2	TRBV5-1	TRBJ2-1
TGTGCCAGTAGTATCGGGAATGAGCAGTTCTTC	CASSIGNEQFF	once	-	TRBV19	TRBJ2-1
TGTGCCAGCAGCTCCCGAGGGAGGGGGTTGGGTGAGCAGTTCTTC	CASSSRGRGLGEQFF	-	-	TRBV7-2	TRBJ2-1
TGTGCCATCAGTGCCAGCGGCTACGAGCAGTACTTC	CAISASGYEQYF	-	-	TRBV10-3	TRBJ2-7
TGTGCCATCAGTGATCAATTCGCAGGGGGGATGCACCTCCACTTT	CAISDQFAGGMHLHF	-	TRBD1	TRBV10-3	TRBJ1-6
TGTGCCACCAGTGGAGGGAGGACGGCCAGCTCCTACAATGAGCAGTTCTTC	CATSGGRTASSYNEQFF	-	-	TRBV24-1	TRBJ2-1
TGCGCCAGCAGCCAAGCGGTTCTAGCGGGAGGCGTTGGCTACGAGCAGTACTTC	CASSQAVLAGGVGYEQYF	-	TRBD2	TRBV4-3	TRBJ2-7
TGTGCCAGCAGTTACTCGGCGACTAGCGCCTACGAGCAGTACTTC	CASSYSATSAYEQYF	-	TRBD2	TRBV6-2/TRBV6-3	TRBJ2-7
TGTGCCTGGAGCCCCGCGGGACAGAACTATGGCTACACCTTC	CAWSPAGQNYGYTF	-	TRBD1	TRBV30	TRBJ1-2
TGCGCCAGCAGCTCTGGACTCTTATCCTACAATGAGCAGTTCTTC	CASSSGLLSYNEQFF	-	-	TRBV5-1	TRBJ2-1
TGTGCCAGCAGCTTATTTCCAACTGAAGCTTTCTTT	CASSLFPTEAFF	-	-	TRBV7-3	TRBJ1-1
TGTGCCAGTAGTCGGGAAAAACTGAGGCTGAACACTGAAGCTTTCTTT	CASSREKLRLNTEAFF	-	-	TRBV19	TRBJ1-1